The T cell receptor (beta chain) described here comes from a study of cytomegalovirus exposure and HLA in healthy donors (dated by TCRdb to about 2017). Regarding the study in general: According to an earlier analysis of 550 to 750 of the donors, 150 million to 200 million T cells yielded 117 million unique TCR beta sequences and about 300 Gb of sequence data. An early release that covered fewer than 750 HLA-typed donors contained 300 to 350 gigabases of sequencing data and tens of millions of unique TCR sequences. Among the roughly 370 genotyped donors, about 85% belonged to the genetic ancestry cluster associated with self-reported Caucasian donors. The study was designed to test whether signatures of past pathogen exposure could be identified by cataloging public T cell receptors. The T cell repertoires of around 730 subjects were profiled by immunosequencing and related to cytomegalovirus serostatus. A separate validation cohort of more than 100 different subjects was used in addition to the roughly 640-subject first cohort. To predict cytomegalovirus infection status, the study combined high-throughput TCR immunosequencing, statistical association of individual TCRs with disease status, and machine learning. A later analysis re-examined previously published TCR beta repertoires from over 500 donors and added high-resolution HLA genotyping to investigate patterns of TCR occurrence. In the later analysis, no new phenotypic data were used to find candidate immune exposures; instead, reliance was placed on TCR beta sequences and their occurrence across donors. An earlier analysis of 500 to 750 of the donors applied high-throughput TCR beta sequencing to assess whether each TCR beta V gene segment acted as functional or pseudogenic. Donor age, sex, ethnicity and CMV serostatus were compiled alongside the repertoire data. A later genetic analysis used genome-wide SNP genotypes for about 55% of the 666 donors, treating that subset as a discovery cohort. Every discovery cohort repertoire had been produced on one sequencing platform. Both class I and class II loci were covered by HLA typing, at four-digit resolution. The number of typed donors differed by locus: roughly 629-640 for A, B, C, DRB1 and DQB1; some 500 for DQA1; approximately 600 for DPA1; and roughly 450 for DPB1. Because of strong linkage in the cohort, a few DR-DQ haplotypes were treated as single units for association and clustering. Among some 410 genotyped donors of the cohort, an average of approximately 220,000 unique TCR beta nucleotide sequences was sequenced per donor, of which about 19% were non-productive. General findings and caveats noted by the study authors: Because HLA typing was missing for some donors at each locus, association tests included only the typed subset. Some IMGT-functional V segments, including TRBV6-2 and TRBV6-3, could not be told apart with the 87-base-pair reads, so those segments were excluded. Specific HLA alleles were associated with 15,000 to 20,000 TCR beta sequences at a false discovery rate of 0.05 in a later analysis. In a later analysis, HLA-associated TCR beta chains were found to be more clonally expanded and to have lower generation probabilities than equally common non-associated chains. Immune exposure information for the cohort was limited to CMV serostatus. Because counts were too low, 15 or so rarely observed V segments, including chromosome 9 orphons, were excluded from the earlier analysis of fewer than 650 of the donors. A further reported finding was that TCR beta sequences accurately predicted the HLA-A and HLA-B alleles for most subjects in the first cohort. Most TCR sequences were observed very rarely across donors, whereas some public TCRs were present in many individuals. V-gene and J-gene trimming of TCR beta chains was associated with a missense DCLRE1C variant in a later genetic analysis, and the association was replicated in an independent cohort. A group of highly shared sequence variants was considered likely to be a technical artifact of the sequencing pipeline. The presence/absence analyses assumed that sequencing depth was roughly uniform across donors, and that assumption may not be true. The authors suggested that the approach could potentially be generalized to other disease states and immunological phenotypes. A later analysis reported that several top co-occurrence clusters appeared linked to parvovirus B19, influenza, CMV and Epstein-Barr virus. A later analysis found that most CMV-associated TCR beta chains appeared HLA-restricted, with HLA associations seemingly driven largely by CMV exposure. The classifier was reported to diagnose cytomegalovirus status with high specificity and sensitivity in both the original and validation cohorts. A later genetic analysis reported fewer N-insertions in productive TCRs among donors in an Asian-associated ancestry cluster than the roughly 700-donor mean. Only TCR beta chains were sequenced in this cohort, and the absence of alpha or paired-chain data limited detectable features. In a later analysis, the rate of TCR association differed among HLA loci, with DRB1 alleles having the most associated TCRs and HLA-C alleles having the fewest. When HLA alleles, especially DR and DQ, strongly co-occurred, attributing TCR associations to individual alleles was difficult. Correlated functional status among segregating V segments might be attributable to linkage disequilibrium, but an unknown experimental factor could not be ruled out. The study listed around 160 TCR beta chains as associated with cytomegalovirus. Three of the identified cytomegalovirus-associated TCR beta chains were confirmed in vitro to be specific for cytomegalovirus antigens. In an earlier analysis of more than 450 of the donors, most TCR beta V segments were observed in productive rearrangements about 87% or about 30% of the time, broadly matching IMGT annotations.

The V end loses 4 bases and the J end loses 2 bases, and a stretch of 15 bases separates them. In the germline V gene (reference sequence), CDR1 corresponds to GTSNPN and CDR2 to SVGIG. The CDR3 numbers 14 residues from cysteine through phenylalanine. The read is trimmed to its CDR3 DNA, 42 bases read in frame from base 1. Library preparation was by the immunoSEQ multiplex PCR assay. For the multiplex PCR, a mixture combining 60 forward primers for TCR Vbeta segments and 13 reverse primers for TCR Jbeta segments was used. Amplification of the CDR3 region of rearranged TCR beta genes was performed with a multiplex PCR assay on genomic DNA. Amplified TCR beta libraries were sequenced as 87-base-pair reads on the Illumina HiSeq System. As for the authors' bioinformatics: In a later analysis, roughly 80 million unique TCR beta chains were counted across the 650 to 700 repertoires, and roughly 11 million of these chains were shared by at least two donors. A nearest-neighbor algorithm error-corrected the raw reads and collapsed the reads into unique sequences, merging closely related sequences to remove PCR and sequencing errors. To assign V, D and J gene segments, CDR3 sequences were aligned to IMGT reference sequences. For a sequence to be retained, a match of at least six nucleotides was required to both a V gene segment and a J gene segment. A rearrangement counted as productive if the CDR3 had no stop codons and remained in frame with V and J, and every other rearrangement counted as non-productive. CDR3 was defined by IMGT convention, running from the second conserved V-encoded cysteine to the conserved J-encoded phenylalanine. Sequences without an unambiguous match to a single V gene segment were excluded from the earlier analysis of 450 to 750 of the donors. In an earlier analysis of several hundred of the donors, V segments were called functional above 56.7% productive rearrangements and were called segregating when the between-donor standard deviation exceeded 5%. A statistical classification framework was built for diagnosing cytomegalovirus status from the catalog of TCR beta chain sequences. V and J gene assignment, in a later analysis, came from comparing TCR nucleotide sequences with IMGT/GENE-DB human TR gene sequences. A later analysis assigned CDR3 sequences and most-parsimonious VDJ recombination scenarios with the TCRdist pipeline. In a later analysis, every TCR beta chain was defined by the combination of its CDR3 amino acid sequence and its V-gene family, and reads without a unique V-gene family were dropped. As a way to deal with suspected cross-contamination and a sequencing artifact, a later analysis dropped under 600 nucleotide sequences that were highly shared and had low generation probability. In a later analysis, a clonal expansion index was calculated for each public chain from normalized within-repertoire ranks of inferred template counts. In a later analysis, generation probabilities were computed using a VDJ recombination model fitted to out-of-frame rearrangements, and the results were checked against IGoR. A later analysis scored TCR-TCR, TCR-HLA and TCR-CMV co-occurrence with hypergeometric tests, applying a repertoire-size bias correction to TCR pairs. To estimate false discovery rates, a later analysis permuted the HLA or CMV assignments 20 times. In a later analysis, co-occurring TCRs were grouped using DBSCAN, and TCRdist sequence similarity was added for clustering within HLA-allele-positive subsets. Co-occurrence clustering excluded repertoires with fewer than 30,000 or more than 120,000 public chains, plus five with anomalous nucleotide sharing. What TCRdb holds here is the immuneACCESS table cut down to in-frame rearrangements. Part of the clones is not present; checked against another copy, under half of the missing clones reflect an unresolved V gene, and the others are unexplained. The DNA gave D and trimming, while V, J and clone size come from that table. This sample is represented by around 150,000 clones; 75% to 90% of them were singletons. The top ten hold roughly 1.9% of the sample.

The cohort consisted of 650 to 700 healthy bone marrow donors. Cohort members were all nominally healthy when sampled, although unrecorded immune exposures were likely present. The donor was CMV seronegative and belonged to the group of around 400 seronegative cohort members. Each donor provided a peripheral blood sample, and peripheral blood mononuclear cells were used for TCR beta sequencing. The Qiagen DNeasy Blood Extraction Kit was used to extract genomic DNA from the blood cell samples. As concerns this clone: Its antigen remains undetermined. No much larger clonotype is one base removed from it; base qualities were not supplied.

Sequencing was performed on PBMCs. This TCR was sampled from a woman between 18 and 29 years old in good health and CMV-seronegative. The sequence joins TRBV30 to TRBJ2-7; tentative D gene TRBD1, with 5 bases matching. CDR3 protein: CAWKPDTATYEQYF. The sequence in DNA is TGTGCCTGGAAACCGGACACAGCCACCTACGAGCAGTACTTC. The CDR3, completed at both ends by the reference TRBV30 and TRBJ2-7 genes, gives the full variable domain SQTIHQWPATLVQPVGSPLSLECTVEGTSNPNLYWYRQAAGRGLQLLFYSVGIGQISSEVPQNLSASRPQDRQFILSSKKLLLSDSGFYLCAWKPDTATYEQYFGPGTRLTVT.